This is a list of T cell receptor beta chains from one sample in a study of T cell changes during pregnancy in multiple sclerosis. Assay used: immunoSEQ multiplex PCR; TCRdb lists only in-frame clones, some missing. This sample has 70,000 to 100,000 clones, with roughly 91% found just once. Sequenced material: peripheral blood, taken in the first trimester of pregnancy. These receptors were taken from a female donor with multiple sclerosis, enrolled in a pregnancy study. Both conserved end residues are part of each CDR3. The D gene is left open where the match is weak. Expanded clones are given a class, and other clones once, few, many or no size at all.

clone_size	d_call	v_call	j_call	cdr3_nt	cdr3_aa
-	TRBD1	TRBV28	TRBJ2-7	TGTGCCAGCAGCCCAGGGGGAATTTCCTCCTACGAGCAGTACTTC	CASSPGGISSYEQYF
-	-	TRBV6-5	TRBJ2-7	TGTGCCAGCAGGAGAGAGTCCTACGAGCAGTACTTC	CASRRESYEQYF
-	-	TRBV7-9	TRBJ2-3	TGTGCCAGCAGCTTAAGGGACTTCACAGATACGCAGTATTTT	CASSLRDFTDTQYF
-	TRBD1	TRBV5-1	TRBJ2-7	TGCGCCAGCAGCTCGGGACAGGGGGCGAGTGAGCAGTACTTC	CASSSGQGASEQYF
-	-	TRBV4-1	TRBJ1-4	TGCGCCAGCAGCCAAGCTGGCATAAATAATGAAAAACTGTTTTTT	CASSQAGINNEKLFF
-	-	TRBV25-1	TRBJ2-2	TGTGCCAGCAGTGAATTGGAGACCGGTAGTGGCGGGGAGCTGTTTTTT	CASSELETGSGGELFF
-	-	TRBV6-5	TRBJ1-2	TGTGCCAGCAGTTACGGATCAGGCAAATATGGCTACACCTTC	CASSYGSGKYGYTF
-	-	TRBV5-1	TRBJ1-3	TGCGCCAGCAGCTTCGAGGGGGTCGGAGACACCATATATTTT	CASSFEGVGDTIYF
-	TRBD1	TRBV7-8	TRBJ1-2	TGTGCCAGCAGCTTACTATCGGGACAGGGGGGCTACACCTTC	CASSLLSGQGGYTF
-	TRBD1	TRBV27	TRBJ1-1	TGTGCCAGCAGTTTATCGTATCGTAGACAGGGGGGAGCTTTCTTT	CASSLSYRRQGGAFF
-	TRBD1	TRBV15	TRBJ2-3	TGTGCCACCAGCAGAGATCCAGGACAGGGGGCGGGGATAGGCACAGATACGCAGTATTTT	CATSRDPGQGAGIGTDTQYF
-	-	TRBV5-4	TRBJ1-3	TGTGCCAGCAGCCCTATCGATGGAAACACCATATATTTT	CASSPIDGNTIYF
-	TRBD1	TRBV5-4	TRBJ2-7	TGTGCCAGCAGCCCTTGGGGGGACAGGGGCGAGCAGTACTTC	CASSPWGDRGEQYF
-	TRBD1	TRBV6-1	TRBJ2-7	TGTGCCAGCAGTTCCGGGACAGGATATTACGAGCAGTACTTC	CASSSGTGYYEQYF
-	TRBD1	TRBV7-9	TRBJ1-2	TGTGCCAGCAGCTTCGACAGGGTCCGAGCCAGCTACACCTTC	CASSFDRVRASYTF
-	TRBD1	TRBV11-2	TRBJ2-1	TGTGCCAGCAGAGGGGGACAGGGGGCCTACAATGAGCAGTTCTTC	CASRGGQGAYNEQFF
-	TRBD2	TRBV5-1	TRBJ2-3	TGCGCCAGCAGCAGGGCGCGGGGGGGGAGCCCAGATACGCAGTATTTT	CASSRARGGSPDTQYF
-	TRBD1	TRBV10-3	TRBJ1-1	TGTGCCATCAGGGACAGGGGGCGGACTGAAGCTTTCTTT	CAIRDRGRTEAFF
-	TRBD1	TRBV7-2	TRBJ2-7	TGTGCCAGCAGCTCCCGGACAGGGGGCTACGAGCAGTACTTC	CASSSRTGGYEQYF
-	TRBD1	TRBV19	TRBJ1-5	TGTGCCAGTAGGCACAGGGGCTTCGGGCCCCAGCATTTT	CASRHRGFGPQHF
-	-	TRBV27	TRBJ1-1	TGTGCCAGCAGAGACGAAAGGGGGGGCTCAAACACTGAAGCTTTCTTT	CASRDERGGSNTEAFF
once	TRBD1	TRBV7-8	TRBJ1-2	TGTGCCAGCAGCTCGCCAGGGGGCTTGTATGGCTACACCTTC	CASSSPGGLYGYTF
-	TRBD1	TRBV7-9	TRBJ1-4	TGTGCCAGCAGCTTAGGGGGGCCAGGGGGAAATGAAAAACTGTTTTTT	CASSLGGPGGNEKLFF
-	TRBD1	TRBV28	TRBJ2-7	TGTGCCAGCAGTTTCCAGGGACAGGGCCGGGGCGAGCAGTACTTC	CASSFQGQGRGEQYF
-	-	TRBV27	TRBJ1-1	TGTGCCAGCAGTTTAACAGGCCCGAGGAACACTGAAGCTTTCTTT	CASSLTGPRNTEAFF
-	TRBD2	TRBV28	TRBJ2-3	TGTGCCAGCAGCCCAGGAAGGACTAGCGGGAGCACAGATACGCAGTATTTT	CASSPGRTSGSTDTQYF
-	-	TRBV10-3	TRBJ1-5	TGTGCCATCAGTGAGTCAGGCGGCCTCCCGCGTGGCAATCAGCCCCAGCATTTT	CAISESGGLPRGNQPQHF
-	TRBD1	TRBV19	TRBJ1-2	TGTGCCAGTAGTGAGCAGGGGGCCAACTATGGCTACACCTTC	CASSEQGANYGYTF
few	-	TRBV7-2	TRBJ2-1	TGTGCCAGCAGTTCTAGACTAAGGGACTACAATGAGCAGTTCTTC	CASSSRLRDYNEQFF
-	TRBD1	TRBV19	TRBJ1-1	TGTGCCAGTAGTATCGCACAGGGGGAAGCTTTCTTT	CASSIAQGEAFF
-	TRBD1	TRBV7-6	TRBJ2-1	TGTGCCAGCAGCCCCCGATCAGGGGGCCATGAGCAGTTCTTC	CASSPRSGGHEQFF
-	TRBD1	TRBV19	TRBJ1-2	TGTGCCAGTAGCAGTCTCCACAGGGGGCGGGTTGGCTACACCTTC	CASSSLHRGRVGYTF
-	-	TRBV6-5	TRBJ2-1	TGTGCCAGCGGAGACGAGGGTGAGCAGTTCTTC	CASGDEGEQFF
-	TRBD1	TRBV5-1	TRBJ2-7	TGCGCCAGCAGCCCCGGGACAGGGGGCTACGAGCAGTACTTC	CASSPGTGGYEQYF
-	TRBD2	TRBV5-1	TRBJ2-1	TGCGCCAGCAGCTTGGGTAGCGGGATCCACAATGAGCAGTTCTTC	CASSLGSGIHNEQFF
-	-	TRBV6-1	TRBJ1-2	TGTGCCAGCAGGAGGGGGGGTGACTATGGCTACACCTTC	CASRRGGDYGYTF
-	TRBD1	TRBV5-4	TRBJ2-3	TGTGCCAGCAGCTTGACAGGGGTAGAAGATACGCAGTATTTT	CASSLTGVEDTQYF
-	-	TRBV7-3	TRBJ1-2	TGTGCCAGCAGCCCTGGTCCAAGCAATGGCTACACCTTC	CASSPGPSNGYTF
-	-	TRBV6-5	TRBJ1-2	TGTGCCAGCCGTTCTCAGGGGTACTATGGCTACACCTTC	CASRSQGYYGYTF
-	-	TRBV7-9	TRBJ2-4	TGTGCCAGCAGCTTAAATCAATGGGGCGACCTTGGGAATAAAAACATTCAGTACTTC	CASSLNQWGDLGNKNIQYF